One sample yielded the 16 T cell receptor beta chains listed below, sequenced in a study of monozygotic twins with inflammatory bowel disease. After re-calling the 5' RACE reads, TCRdb lists one entry per CDR3 protein, DNA absent. The data show fewer than 200,000 distinct CDR3 sequences, and the top ten clones hold 2.8%. Source material: blood. Receptor source: a human donor with ulcerative colitis or Crohn's disease, or a healthy co-twin of an affected twin (not recorded which).

The chain recombines TRBV19 with TRBJ1-5. The V gene's germline CDR1 is LNHDA and CDR2 SQIVND (reference sequence). The CDR3 totals 14 residues. The CDR3 is CVSSMYSQNQPQHF.

The chain combines TRBV30 with TRBJ1-6; the TCRdb D gene call, TRBD1, has no DNA to confirm it. The CDR3 has 14 residues. Germline V gene lookup returns CDR1 GTSNPN and CDR2 SVGIG (reference sequence). CDR3 amino acids: CAWSTGTGGSPLHF.

V is TRBV7-3 and J is TRBJ2-2; TCRdb's D call, TRBD1, is unchecked because there is no DNA. The CDR3 consists of 19 residues. Germline assignment: CDR1 SGHTA and CDR2 FQGTGA. The CDR3 loop reads CASSLSPGFGSANTGELFF.

The chain has TRBV7-3 and TRBJ2-7; the D call of TRBD2 rests on TCRdb alone, since no DNA is present to check it. The CDR3 is 14 residues long. CDR1 and CDR2 (germline): SGHTA, FQGTGA. CDR3 amino acids: CASSLTSGISEQYF.

This sequence joins TRBV5-1 and TRBJ1-4; TCRdb's D call of TRBD1 is untestable without DNA. Germline V gene sequence: CDR1 SGHRS, CDR2 YFSETQ. This CDR3 comprises 15 residues. CDR3: CASSTDRGTNEKLFF.

This chain uses TRBV9 with TRBJ2-2. The CDR3 consists of 15 residues. Germline CDR1 reads SGDLS; CDR2 reads YYNGEE. The CDR3 reads CASSIQTANTGELFF.

V and J are TRBV7-9 and TRBJ1-2; the TCRdb D gene call, TRBD1, has no DNA to confirm it. Germline V lookup: CDR1 SEHNR, CDR2 FQNEAQ (reference sequence). The CDR3 is 13 residues long. The CDR3 here is CASSLKGLNGYTF.

The chain combines TRBV4-3 with TRBJ2-1; the D gene TCRdb calls, TRBD1, cannot be checked with no DNA. The CDR3 runs 15 residues. CDR1 and CDR2 (germline): LGHNA, YSLEER. CDR3: CASSQESTGWDEQFF.

The chain recombines TRBV12-3 or TRBV12-4 with TRBJ1-2; TCRdb's D call of TRBD1 is untestable without DNA. The CDR3 totals 15 residues. The CDR3 region is CASRPNTGDLWGYTF.

The chain combines TRBV5-4 with TRBJ2-1; the D gene TCRdb calls, TRBD2, cannot be checked with no DNA. CDR3 length: 16 amino acids. The germline V gene has CDR1 SGHNT and CDR2 YYREEE (reference sequence). The CDR3 sequence: CASSSPSVRVYNEQFF.

The chain carries TRBV7-3 and TRBJ2-6. The germline CDR1 and CDR2 sequences are SGHTA and FQGTGA. CDR3 length: 12 amino acids. The CDR3 protein is CASSLVTNVLTF.

The rearrangement joins TRBV5-1 to TRBJ2-1; without DNA, the TCRdb call of TRBD1 cannot be checked. The CDR3 runs to 15 residues. From germline, CDR1 is SGHRS and CDR2 YFSETQ. CDR3 sequence reads: CASCPDRGYGNEQFF.

The rearrangement uses TRBV7-6 and TRBJ1-1; TCRdb designates TRBD1, a call that cannot be tested without DNA. Germline V CDR1 and CDR2: SGHVS, FNYEAQ. The CDR3 covers 15 residues. The CDR3 is CASTEPGMMNTEAFF.

The rearrangement links TRBV30 to TRBJ2-5; there is no DNA to check the TCRdb D call of TRBD1. This CDR3 is built from 15 residues. CDR1 and CDR2 (germline): GTSNPN, SVGIG (reference sequence). CDR3 protein: CAWSAIPSRKETQYF.

CDR3: CASSLRTSGGYEQYF. V and J are TRBV28 and TRBJ2-7; TCRdb lists TRBD2, though no DNA is available to test this call. This CDR3 contains 15 residues. Germline lookup yields CDR1 MDHEN and CDR2 SYDVKM.

The rearrangement joins TRBV5-4 to TRBJ1-6; TCRdb lists TRBD1, though no DNA is available to test this call. CDR3 length equals 15 residues. Germline V lookup: CDR1 SGHNT, CDR2 YYREEE (reference sequence). The chain's CDR3 is CASSSTGQGESPLHF.